The 23 T cell receptor beta chains reported below all come from one sample, sequenced in a study of blood T cell repertoires in COVID-19. TCRdb's copy holds only in-frame clones and misses some; the assay was immunoSEQ multiplex PCR. The profile shows about 210,000 clones, 83% of them singletons. The sequenced material came from peripheral blood. Source of these receptors: a middle-aged woman with active or convalescent COVID-19.

A word on this clone: This specimen includes other DNA sequences encoding the same CDR3. This sequence joins TRBV4-1 and TRBJ1-5; the match to TRBD1 covers 10 bases. The CDR3 is 14 residues long. Losses at the gene ends were 4 bases for V and 7 bases for J; bases not matched to a gene: 4. CDR1 is MGHRA, CDR2 YSYEKL, per germline. CDR3 protein: CASSLGQGDQPQHF. CDR3 bases: TGCGCCAGCAGCCTTGGACAGGGGGACCAGCCCCAGCATTTT.

With respect to this clone: Other DNA variants within this sample encode the same CDR3. This chain joins TRBV5-1 and TRBJ1-5, with D perhaps TRBD1 (5 bases). Germline V gives CDR1 SGHRS, CDR2 YFSETQ. Trimming took off 0 bases at V and 2 bases at J, with 9 bases between the two ends. The CDR3 is made up of 15 amino acids. The CDR3 is CASSLEGRGNQPQHF. Here the CDR3 DNA reads TGCGCCAGCAGCTTGGAGGGCAGGGGCAATCAGCCCCAGCATTTT.

The chain's CDR3 is CASSLARAVNYGYTF. CDR3 DNA: TGTGCCAGCAGCTTAGCCAGGGCTGTTAACTATGGCTACACCTTC. The chain carries TRBV11-2 and TRBJ1-2, with a possible D match to TRBD1 (5 bases). V was clipped by 1 base and J by 1 base, with 10 bases between them. The CDR3 runs 15 residues. CDR1 and CDR2 from the germline V gene are SGHAT and FQNNGV.

The V gene is TRBV24-1, the J gene TRBJ2-3; TRBD1 aligns across 8 bases. The CDR3 runs 14 residues. Germline V gene lookup returns CDR1 KGHDR and CDR2 SFDVKD. V trimming: 7 bases; J trimming: 0 bases; junction bases outside the gene matches: 2. The CDR3 sequence is CATRDRVSTDTQYF. The CDR3 DNA is TGTGCCACCAGGGACAGGGTTAGCACAGATACGCAGTATTTT.

This chain connects TRBV15 to TRBJ2-3; 9 nucleotides align to TRBD2. The length of the CDR3 is 17 residues. The V gene's germline CDR1 is LNHNV and CDR2 YYDKDF (reference sequence). The V and J ends lost 4 bases and 5 bases, in that order; junction bases with no gene match: 13. Here the CDR3 reads CATSNPLAGVRVDTQYF. CDR3 DNA: TGTGCCACCAGCAACCCCTTAGCGGGAGTTCGTGTAGATACGCAGTATTTT.

The chain joins TRBV24-1 to TRBJ1-3; D gene ambiguous. There are 15 residues in the CDR3. CDR1 is KGHDR and CDR2 is SFDVKD in the germline V gene. V lost 3 bases to trimming and J lost 0 bases, with 8 bases between them. The CDR3 nucleotides read TGTGCCACCAGTGATAAGGGAGGCTCTGGAAACACCATATATTTT. It yields the protein CATSDKGGSGNTIYF.

The table lists this clone with a count of one. The chain uses TRBV20-1 and TRBJ1-2; D gene ambiguous. The CDR3 covers 11 residues. The V and J ends lost 6 bases and 6 bases respectively, with 11 bases between them. CDR1 is DFQATT and CDR2 is SNEGSKA in the germline V gene (reference sequence). CDR3 residues: CSAEGANGYTF. CDR3 bases: TGCAGTGCCGAGGGCGCAAATGGCTACACCTTC.

The CDR3 coding sequence is TGTGCCAGCAGTTCAGACACTGAAGCTTTCTTT. Translated: CASSSDTEAFF. V gene TRBV7-9 combines with J gene TRBJ1-1; D is unresolved. The V end was cut by 6 bases, the J end by 3 bases, with 5 bases between. This CDR3 is built from 11 residues. In germline, CDR1 is SEHNR, CDR2 FQNEAQ (reference sequence).

The V gene is TRBV7-6, the J gene TRBJ2-3; 8 nucleotides line up with TRBD2. Germline V gene data show CDR1 as SGHVS and CDR2 as FNYEAQ. Trimming at V came to 1 base and at J to 5 bases, leaving 8 bases not matched to a gene. The CDR3 has 16 residues. The CDR3 DNA reads TGTGCCAGCAGCTTAGAGACAGCGGGAGCACGAGATACGCAGTATTTT. It is translated as CASSLETAGARDTQYF.

This chain joins TRBV30 and TRBJ2-2; D possibly corresponds to TRBD2 (5 bases). Germline loops: CDR1 GTSNPN, CDR2 SVGIG (reference sequence). The CDR3 extends over 15 amino acids. Between the trimmed V and J ends, which lost 1 base and 4 bases, there was a span of 13 bases. CDR3 sequence: CAWSAPGKATGELFF. CDR3 coding DNA: TGTGCCTGGAGTGCCCCCGGGAAAGCCACCGGGGAGCTGTTTTTT.

A few counts support this clone. The rearrangement uses TRBV12-3 or TRBV12-4 and TRBJ1-1; D ambiguous. V shed 1 base and J shed 5 bases, with 8 bases lying between them. CDR3 length equals 13 residues. CDR3 loop: CASSLVLGTEAFF. Here the CDR3 DNA reads TGTGCCAGCAGTTTAGTTCTCGGGACTGAAGCTTTCTTT.

The chain uses TRBV5-1 and TRBJ2-2, with D unclear. Germline-derived CDR1 and CDR2 are SGHRS and YFSETQ. The CDR3 has 15 residues. V was shortened by 0 bases and J by 2 bases, with 8 bases between the two germline ends. The CDR3, as DNA: TGCGCCAGCAGCTTGGGACAAGAAAACACCGGGGAGCTGTTTTTT. Encoded protein: CASSLGQENTGELFF.

The CDR3 is CASSFDRGYSYEQYF. The CDR3 DNA sequence: TGTGCCAGCAGCTTTGACAGGGGTTATTCCTACGAGCAGTACTTC. The chain combines TRBV5-4 with TRBJ2-7; 8 bases are shared with TRBD1. The CDR3 has 15 residues. V was clipped by 2 bases and J by 1 base; unmatched bases: 5. Germline loops: CDR1 SGHNT, CDR2 YYREEE (reference sequence).

V gene TRBV19 combines with J gene TRBJ1-2, with 10 nucleotides matching TRBD1. The germline gives CDR1 LNHDA, CDR2 SQIVND (reference sequence). This CDR3 spans 13 amino acids. J was trimmed by 8 bases and V by 3 bases; bases with no gene match: 3. The CDR3 DNA is TGTGCCAGTAGTATCGGGACAGGGGCGGGCTACACCTTC. Its protein is CASSIGTGAGYTF.

The rearrangement links TRBV6-6 to TRBJ1-5; the D gene is possibly TRBD1 (5 bases). This CDR3 has 16 residues. Per the germline V gene, CDR1 is MNHNY and CDR2 is SVGAGI (reference sequence). The V gene lost 5 bases and the J gene lost 5 bases, with 19 bases spanning the gap. CDR3 residues: CASSLSQGGVDQPQHF. Here the CDR3 DNA reads TGTGCCAGCAGTCTAAGTCAGGGTGGGGTTGATCAGCCCCAGCATTTT.

The V gene is TRBV5-5, the J gene TRBJ2-7; D is possibly TRBD2 (6 bases). Deletions cut 4 bases from V and 4 bases from J, with 9 bases between. Germline V gene data show CDR1 as SGHKS and CDR2 as YYEKEE (reference sequence). This CDR3 comprises 12 residues. The DNA for the CDR3 is TGTGCCAGCAGCACGGGGACTTACGAGCAGTACTTC. Translating it yields CASSTGTYEQYF.

The rearrangement joins TRBV6-1 to TRBJ1-2; no definite D call. Germline CDR1 is MNHNS and CDR2 is SASEGT. V lost 4 bases and J lost 4, with 19 bases in between. The CDR3 spans 16 residues. The CDR3 reads CASSGGVAGAGYGYTF. The DNA for the CDR3 is TGTGCCAGCAGTGGAGGAGTTGCGGGAGCGGGCTATGGCTACACCTTC.

The gene calls are TRBV7-9 and TRBJ1-2; 8 bases line up with TRBD1. The trim removed 2 bases at V and 0 bases at J, leaving 11 bases unmatched. The CDR3 sequence is 18 residues long. CDR1 is SEHNR, CDR2 FQNEAQ, per germline (reference sequence). The CDR3 sequence is CASSLLRQGASSNYGYTF. The DNA of the CDR3 is TGTGCCAGCAGCTTATTGCGGCAGGGGGCGAGCTCTAACTATGGCTACACCTTC.

The chain links TRBV9 to TRBJ1-1; D may be TRBD1 (5 bases). V was pared by 3 bases and J by 0 bases, with 12 bases between. From germline, CDR1 is SGDLS and CDR2 YYNGEE. The CDR3 sequence is 15 residues long. The CDR3 is CASSGRGAMNTEAFF. The CDR3 DNA reads as TGTGCCAGCAGCGGGCGCGGGGCAATGAACACTGAAGCTTTCTTT.

The chain recombines TRBV5-1 with TRBJ1-6; TRBD1 is a possible D gene (6 bases). The CDR3 length is 15 residues. Germline lookup yields CDR1 SGHRS and CDR2 YFSETQ. Trimming cost V 0 bases and J 10 bases, with 14 bases left between them. The CDR3 sequence is CASSLGGSRGSPLHF. The CDR3 region has the DNA TGCGCCAGCAGCTTGGGGGGTTCCAGGGGATCACCCCTCCACTTT. The full variable domain, its missing parts supplied by reference TRBV5-1 and TRBJ1-6, is KAGVTQTPRYLIKTRGQQVTLSCSPISGHRSVSWYQQTPGQGLQFLFEYFSETQRNKGNFPGRFSGRQFSNSRSEMNVSTLELGDSALYLCASSLGGSRGSPLHFGNGTRLTVT.

The gene calls are TRBV5-6 and TRBJ1-4, with a weak D call TRBD1 (5 bases). The CDR3 is 15 amino acids. Germline V CDR1 and CDR2: SGHDT, YYEEEE. V lost 4 bases to trimming and J lost 0 bases, with 10 bases between them. In DNA form, the CDR3 reads TGTGCCAGCAGCACGGACATTGCAACTAATGAAAAACTGTTTTTT. As protein: CASSTDIATNEKLFF.

The V call is TRBV7-2, the J call TRBJ2-5; 7 bases are a match to TRBD1. This CDR3 region has 15 residues. The V gene end was trimmed by 5 bases and the J gene end by 5 bases; junction bases not matched to a gene: 11. Germline V CDR1 and CDR2: SGHTA, FQGNSA. The CDR3 DNA is TGTGCCAGCAGCATGACAGGGATCGGTCGGGAGACCCAGTACTTC. It yields the protein CASSMTGIGRETQYF.

This clone has a single count. The rearrangement uses TRBV6-4 and TRBJ2-5; TRBD2 is a possible D gene (6 bases). The V and J ends lost 6 bases and 12 bases respectively, with 23 bases between them. The CDR3 covers 14 residues. Germline V gives CDR1 MRHNA, CDR2 SNTAGT. The CDR3: CASRLAYPSGEKYF. CDR3 DNA sequence: TGTGCCAGCAGGTTAGCTTACCCTTCGGGGGAAAAGTACTTC.